Listed below are T cell receptor beta chains from one sample, sequenced in a study of blood T cell repertoires in COVID-19. TCRdb's table, derived via immunoSEQ multiplex PCR, lists solely in-frame clones and lacks some. The sample carries tens of thousands of clones, more than 75% recorded once. Specimen: peripheral blood. These receptors all stem from a human donor in a cohort sampled during active COVID-19. CDR3s include the opening cysteine and the closing phenylalanine or tryptophan. The order of the fields is J gene, D gene, clone size, CDR3 length, V gene, CDR3 DNA, CDR3 protein. The D gene is left open where the match is weak. Expanded clones get a size class; other rows say once, few or many, or leave the size out.

j_gene: TRBJ2-1; d_gene: TRBD2; abundance: -; len: 14; v_gene: TRBV4-3; CDR3nt: TGCGCCAGCAGCCTGACGGGAGGACCAAATGAGCAGTTCTTC; CDR3aa: CASSLTGGPNEQFF
j_gene: TRBJ1-5; d_gene: TRBD1; abundance: -; len: 14; v_gene: TRBV2; CDR3nt: TGTGCCAGCAGTGAAAGACAGGGCCTTCAGCCCCAGCATTTT; CDR3aa: CASSERQGLQPQHF
j_gene: TRBJ1-6; d_gene: TRBD1; abundance: -; len: 16; v_gene: TRBV5-6; CDR3nt: TGTGCCAGCAGCCTAATCGGGACAGGGAGTAATTCACCCCTCCACTTT; CDR3aa: CASSLIGTGSNSPLHF
j_gene: TRBJ2-7; d_gene: -; abundance: -; len: 20; v_gene: TRBV24-1; CDR3nt: TGTGCCACCAGTGATTTACGGTCGCGCCCGGGGGAGCCTCACTTTTACGAGCAGTACTTC; CDR3aa: CATSDLRSRPGEPHFYEQYF
j_gene: TRBJ2-1; d_gene: TRBD2; abundance: -; len: 16; v_gene: TRBV9; CDR3nt: TGTGCCAGCAGCGTAGGTGCCGGGGGGGCCTACAATGAGCAGTTCTTC; CDR3aa: CASSVGAGGAYNEQFF
j_gene: TRBJ2-7; d_gene: -; abundance: -; len: 13; v_gene: TRBV4-1; CDR3nt: TGCGCCAGCAGCCTAACAGGGACCTACGAGCAGTACTTC; CDR3aa: CASSLTGTYEQYF
j_gene: TRBJ1-2; d_gene: -; abundance: -; len: 14; v_gene: TRBV6-5; CDR3nt: TGTGCCAGCAGTTACGGCCATCGGAGCTATGGCTACACCTTC; CDR3aa: CASSYGHRSYGYTF
j_gene: TRBJ2-7; d_gene: TRBD2; abundance: -; len: 14; v_gene: TRBV4-3; CDR3nt: TGCGCCAGCAGCCAACGATACGGACTAGGCGAGCAGTACTTC; CDR3aa: CASSQRYGLGEQYF
j_gene: TRBJ2-3; d_gene: -; abundance: -; len: 15; v_gene: TRBV10-1; CDR3nt: TGCGCCAGCAGTGAGAACAGCGGGCGCACAGATACGCAGTATTTT; CDR3aa: CASSENSGRTDTQYF
j_gene: TRBJ1-1; d_gene: TRBD1; abundance: -; len: 15; v_gene: TRBV4-1; CDR3nt: TGCGCCAGCAGCCAATCGGGACAGATGAACACTGAAGCTTTCTTT; CDR3aa: CASSQSGQMNTEAFF
j_gene: TRBJ2-1; d_gene: -; abundance: -; len: 16; v_gene: TRBV19; CDR3nt: TGTGCCAGTAGTATAGCGGGGAGGAGCTCCTACAATGAGCAGTTCTTC; CDR3aa: CASSIAGRSSYNEQFF
j_gene: TRBJ1-1; d_gene: -; abundance: -; len: 14; v_gene: TRBV18; CDR3nt: TGTGCCAGCTCAGTCTCCAACTACTTGACTGAAGCTTTCTTT; CDR3aa: CASSVSNYLTEAFF
j_gene: TRBJ2-5; d_gene: TRBD2; abundance: -; len: 13; v_gene: TRBV5-1; CDR3nt: TGCGCCAGCAGCTTAGTAGCGGGAAGGGCCCAGTACTTC; CDR3aa: CASSLVAGRAQYF
j_gene: TRBJ1-2; d_gene: -; abundance: -; len: 15; v_gene: TRBV19; CDR3nt: TGTGCCAGTAGTATCAACTTAGACAGTAACTATGGCTACACCTTC; CDR3aa: CASSINLDSNYGYTF
j_gene: TRBJ2-6; d_gene: -; abundance: -; len: 15; v_gene: TRBV4-1; CDR3nt: TGCGCCAGCAGCCAAAACGGAGCTGGGGCCAACGTCCTGACTTTC; CDR3aa: CASSQNGAGANVLTF
j_gene: TRBJ2-7; d_gene: -; abundance: -; len: 10; v_gene: TRBV19; CDR3nt: TGTGCCAGTAGTCCCCCTCGGAGGGACTTC; CDR3aa: CASSPPRRDF
j_gene: TRBJ1-1; d_gene: TRBD1; abundance: -; len: 14; v_gene: TRBV27; CDR3nt: TGTGCCAGCAGTTACGGGACAGAGAACACTGAAGCTTTCTTT; CDR3aa: CASSYGTENTEAFF
j_gene: TRBJ1-2; d_gene: TRBD1; abundance: -; len: 14; v_gene: TRBV5-4; CDR3nt: TGTGCCAGCAGGTCAACAGGGGCGAACTATGGCTACACCTTC; CDR3aa: CASRSTGANYGYTF
j_gene: TRBJ1-2; d_gene: -; abundance: -; len: 14; v_gene: TRBV9; CDR3nt: TGTGCCAGCAGCGTAACGTGGCAAAACTATGGCTACACCTTC; CDR3aa: CASSVTWQNYGYTF
j_gene: TRBJ2-6; d_gene: -; abundance: -; len: 16; v_gene: TRBV27; CDR3nt: TGTGCCAGCAGTTTATACCCAGGGTCTGGGGCCAACGTCCTGACTTTC; CDR3aa: CASSLYPGSGANVLTF
j_gene: TRBJ2-7; d_gene: TRBD2; abundance: -; len: 16; v_gene: TRBV7-8; CDR3nt: TGTGCCAGCAGCCCAGCGGGAGGGCCGATGACTTACGAGCAGTACTTC; CDR3aa: CASSPAGGPMTYEQYF
j_gene: TRBJ2-1; d_gene: -; abundance: -; len: 12; v_gene: TRBV29-1; CDR3nt: TGCAGCGTTTTCGGGAGTACCTATGAGCAGTTCTTC; CDR3aa: CSVFGSTYEQFF
j_gene: TRBJ1-5; d_gene: TRBD1; abundance: once; len: 13; v_gene: TRBV6-6; CDR3nt: TGTGCCAGCAGTTACCCACCGGGACAGGGCCAGCATTTT; CDR3aa: CASSYPPGQGQHF
j_gene: TRBJ1-1; d_gene: TRBD1; abundance: -; len: 16; v_gene: TRBV5-1; CDR3nt: TGCGCCAGCAGCTTGTCGCCGGGACAGGGCGGCACTGAAGCTTTCTTT; CDR3aa: CASSLSPGQGGTEAFF
j_gene: TRBJ2-1; d_gene: TRBD2; abundance: -; len: 15; v_gene: TRBV6-5; CDR3nt: TGTGCCAGCACCCGGGTGGGAGGGCGAAACAATGAGCAGTTCTTC; CDR3aa: CASTRVGGRNNEQFF
j_gene: TRBJ2-7; d_gene: -; abundance: -; len: 12; v_gene: TRBV6-1; CDR3nt: TGTGCCAGCAGTGAGGGCGTCTACGAGCAGTACTTC; CDR3aa: CASSEGVYEQYF
j_gene: TRBJ1-2; d_gene: -; abundance: -; len: 17; v_gene: TRBV30; CDR3nt: TGTGCCTGGAGTAACCTCGAGGGAGGCGGACGGCGGCGCGGCTACACCTTC; CDR3aa: CAWSNLEGGGRRRGYTF
j_gene: TRBJ2-7; d_gene: TRBD1; abundance: few; len: 13; v_gene: TRBV15; CDR3nt: TGTGCCACCAGCAGAAAGACAGGGGTCGAGCAGTACTTC; CDR3aa: CATSRKTGVEQYF
j_gene: TRBJ1-4; d_gene: -; abundance: -; len: 14; v_gene: TRBV30; CDR3nt: TGTGCCTGCGTGGGTGAGGGTCTCGGTGAAAAACTGTTTTTT; CDR3aa: CACVGEGLGEKLFF
j_gene: TRBJ2-1; d_gene: TRBD2; abundance: -; len: 13; v_gene: TRBV2; CDR3nt: TGTGCCAGCAAGCGGGACGTGGCTAATGAGCAGTTCTTC; CDR3aa: CASKRDVANEQFF
j_gene: TRBJ2-3; d_gene: -; abundance: -; len: 14; v_gene: TRBV5-6; CDR3nt: TGTGCCAGCAGCTTTGAGCGGGCCACAGATACGCAGTATTTT; CDR3aa: CASSFERATDTQYF
j_gene: TRBJ1-1; d_gene: TRBD1; abundance: -; len: 18; v_gene: TRBV4-3; CDR3nt: TGCGCCAGCAGCCAAGATTTGGAGGGGGCAAGTTTCTCTGGGGAAGCTTTCTTT; CDR3aa: CASSQDLEGASFSGEAFF
j_gene: TRBJ2-7; d_gene: -; abundance: once; len: 16; v_gene: TRBV27; CDR3nt: TGTGCCAGCAGTTTATCCTTCGGGTTTAGCTCCTACGAGCAGTACTTC; CDR3aa: CASSLSFGFSSYEQYF
j_gene: TRBJ2-3; d_gene: TRBD2; abundance: -; len: 16; v_gene: TRBV4-2; CDR3nt: TGTGCCAGCAGCCAAGAATCTAGCGGGGCTCCAGATACGCAGTATTTT; CDR3aa: CASSQESSGAPDTQYF
j_gene: TRBJ1-4; d_gene: TRBD1; abundance: few; len: 15; v_gene: TRBV6-6; CDR3nt: TGTGCCAGCACCGCCACGGGACAGGCTAATGAAAAACTGTTTTTT; CDR3aa: CASTATGQANEKLFF
j_gene: TRBJ2-5; d_gene: -; abundance: -; len: 14; v_gene: TRBV5-4; CDR3nt: TGTGCCAGCAGCTCGGGACTCTTACAAGAGACCCAGTACTTC; CDR3aa: CASSSGLLQETQYF
j_gene: TRBJ1-1; d_gene: -; abundance: -; len: 14; v_gene: TRBV7-8; CDR3nt: TGTGCCAGCAGCTTCTCAGAGACTCGCAGTGAAGCTTTCTTT; CDR3aa: CASSFSETRSEAFF
j_gene: TRBJ1-3; d_gene: -; abundance: -; len: 12; v_gene: TRBV3-1/TRBV3-2; CDR3nt: TGTGCCAGCGTAGGGGCTGGAAACACCATATATTTT; CDR3aa: CASVGAGNTIYF
j_gene: TRBJ2-2; d_gene: TRBD2; abundance: -; len: 18; v_gene: TRBV5-3; CDR3nt: TGTGCCAGAAGCTTGGAAACTAGCGGGGGCCTGAACACCGGGGAGCTGTTTTTT; CDR3aa: CARSLETSGGLNTGELFF
j_gene: TRBJ2-7; d_gene: -; abundance: -; len: 13; v_gene: TRBV5-1; CDR3nt: TGCGCCAGCAAACCCATCGGGGTTTACGAGCAGTACTTC; CDR3aa: CASKPIGVYEQYF
j_gene: TRBJ1-2; d_gene: TRBD1; abundance: -; len: 16; v_gene: TRBV10-3; CDR3nt: TGTGCCATCAGTGACCCGGACAGGCCGCTTAACTATGGCTACACCTTC; CDR3aa: CAISDPDRPLNYGYTF
j_gene: TRBJ2-7; d_gene: TRBD2; abundance: -; len: 15; v_gene: TRBV5-4; CDR3nt: TGTGCCAGCAGCCCACAACCGACTAGCGCGAATGAGCAGTACTTC; CDR3aa: CASSPQPTSANEQYF
j_gene: TRBJ2-2; d_gene: TRBD2; abundance: once; len: 16; v_gene: TRBV6-2/TRBV6-3; CDR3nt: TGTGCCAGCAGTTACCTAGCGGGAGGGCCGGACGGGGAGCTGTTTTTT; CDR3aa: CASSYLAGGPDGELFF
j_gene: TRBJ2-3; d_gene: TRBD2; abundance: -; len: 15; v_gene: TRBV28; CDR3nt: TGTGCCAGCAGTTTGATGAGCGGGAGGGTAGATACGCAGTATTTT; CDR3aa: CASSLMSGRVDTQYF
j_gene: TRBJ2-5; d_gene: -; abundance: -; len: 14; v_gene: TRBV5-1; CDR3nt: TGCGCCAGCAGCTCTGACGGGCGGAGGGAGACCCAGTACTTC; CDR3aa: CASSSDGRRETQYF